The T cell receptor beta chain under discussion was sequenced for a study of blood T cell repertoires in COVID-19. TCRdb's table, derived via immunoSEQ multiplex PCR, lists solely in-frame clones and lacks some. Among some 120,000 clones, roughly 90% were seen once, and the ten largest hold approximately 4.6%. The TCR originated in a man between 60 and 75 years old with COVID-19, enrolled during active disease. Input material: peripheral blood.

The CDR3 DNA follows: TGTGCCACCAGTGATATCAGGGCATCGGACACCATATATTTT. As protein: CATSDIRASDTIYF. The gene calls are TRBV24-1 and TRBJ1-3; perhaps TRBD1 as D (5 bases). Trimming cost V 3 bases and J 8 bases, with 13 bases left between them. The CDR3 is 14 residues long. CDR1 and CDR2 (germline): KGHDR, SFDVKD.